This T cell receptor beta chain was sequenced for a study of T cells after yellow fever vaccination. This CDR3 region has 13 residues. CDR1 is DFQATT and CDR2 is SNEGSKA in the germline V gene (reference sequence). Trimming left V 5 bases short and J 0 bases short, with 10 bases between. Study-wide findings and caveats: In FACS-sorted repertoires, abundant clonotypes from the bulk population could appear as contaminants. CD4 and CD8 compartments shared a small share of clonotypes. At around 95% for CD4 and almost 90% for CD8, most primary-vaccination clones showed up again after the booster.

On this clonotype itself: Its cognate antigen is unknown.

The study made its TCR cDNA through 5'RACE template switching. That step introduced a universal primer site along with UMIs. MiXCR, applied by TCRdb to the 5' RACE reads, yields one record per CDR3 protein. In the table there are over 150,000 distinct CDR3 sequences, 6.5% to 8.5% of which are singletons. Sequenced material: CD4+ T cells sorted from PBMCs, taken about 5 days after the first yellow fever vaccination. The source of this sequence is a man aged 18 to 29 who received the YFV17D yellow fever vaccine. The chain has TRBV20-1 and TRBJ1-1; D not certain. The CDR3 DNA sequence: TGCAGTGCTCCCCGTCAAGTGAACACTGAAGCTTTCTTT. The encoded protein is CSAPRQVNTEAFF.